The clone carrying this T cell receptor (beta chain) was seen many times. Antigen unknown. The sample originates from a study of metastatic and nonmetastatic thyroid tumors. Study-wide context: From malignant and benign thyroid patients, repertoires in blood and in tumor or nodule tissue were compared. The study's findings and limits: It was reportedly found that TCR beta diversity was significantly higher in malignant thyroid tumors than in benign nodules, a difference seen in both blood and tumor samples.

In the original analysis: Clinicopathological groups supplied CDR3 differences that were used to build a distant-metastasis classifier for papillary thyroid cancer. TCRdb recomputed clones from the PCR reads via MiXCR. The V and J calls come from TCRdb's annotation, not from the publication. The sample consists of about 25,000 clones, approximately 20% of them appearing once. Germline CDR1 reads SGHTA; CDR2 reads FQGNSA. The V end lost 2 bases, the J end lost 7 bases, and 8 bases lay between the germline ends. The CDR3 is 13 residues long. All patients reached thyroid surgery having received no treatment beforehand.

The receptor comes from a female donor with papillary thyroid cancer or a benign thyroid nodule (not recorded which). Some clones in this sample may be carry-over from other donors' samples. The sequenced sample was blood. This rearrangement joins TRBV7-2 to TRBJ1-4, with D possibly matching TRBD1 (6 bases). The CDR3, as DNA: TGTGCCAGCAGCTTAAACAGGGCTGAAAAACTGTTTTTT. Its protein is CASSLNRAEKLFF. Full variable domain (outside the CDR3, taken from reference TRBV7-2 and TRBJ1-4): GAGVSQSPSNKVTEKGKDVELRCDPISGHTALYWYRQSLGQGLEFLIYFQGNSAPDKSGLPSDRFSAERTGGSVSTLTIQRTQQEDSAVYLCASSLNRAEKLFFGSGTQLSVL.